These 8 T cell receptor beta chains originate from one sample sequenced in a study of OX40 agonist ivuxolimab in advanced cancers. Sequenced by immunoSEQ multiplex PCR; TCRdb stores in-frame clones only, minus some. The data contain around 44,000 clones, more than 80% of them singletons. The sample here was CD4+ or CD8+ T cells sorted from blood, taken in a trial of the OX40 agonist ivuxolimab. The source is an adult with an advanced solid tumor such as melanoma, head and neck, liver or kidney cancer.

The chain couples TRBV19 to TRBJ1-2; D gene unclear. Trimming removed 3 bases from V and 1 base from J, with 6 bases in between. Germline values: CDR1 LNHDA, CDR2 SQIVND (reference sequence). CDR3 length: 13 residues. CDR3: CASSIDVNYGYTF. DNA for the CDR3: TGTGCCAGTAGTATTGACGTTAACTATGGCTACACCTTC.

The rearrangement links TRBV2 to TRBJ1-4; no definite D call. The CDR3 consists of 15 residues. V lost 7 bases and J lost 8, with 20 bases in between. Germline V gene lookup returns CDR1 SNHLY and CDR2 FYNNEI. CDR3 sequence (DNA): TGTGCCAGCAATAACGCCTGGGCGGTAAGGGAAAAACTGTTTTTT. Protein product: CASNNAWAVREKLFF.

This clone is a singleton in its sample. The chain links TRBV11-3 to TRBJ2-6; 7 positions agree with TRBD1. J gave up 0 bases and V 1 base, and 12 bases lay outside the gene matches. The CDR3 loop spans 20 amino acids. Germline assignment: CDR1 SGHNT and CDR2 YENEEA. For the CDR3, the DNA is TGTGCCAGCAGCTTAGGGTTGACAGGGCTTTTATTCTCTGGGGCCAACGTCCTGACTTTC. Protein: CASSLGLTGLLFSGANVLTF.

The chain joins TRBV7-9 to TRBJ2-2; 7 bases are a match to TRBD2. There are 16 residues in the CDR3. Per germline, CDR1 SEHNR and CDR2 FQNEAQ (reference sequence). V lost 4 bases to trimming and J lost 5 bases; unmatched junction nucleotides: 10. The CDR3 DNA is TGTGCCAGCAGCTCCCCAGGGAGGGTTTATACCGGGGAGCTGTTTTTT. Residues: CASSSPGRVYTGELFF. Complete variable domain (other parts from reference TRBV7-9 and TRBJ2-2): DTGVSQNPRHKITKRGQNVTFRCDPISEHNRLYWYRQTLGQGPEFLTYFQNEAQLEKSRLLSDRFSAERPKGSFSTLEIQRTEQGDSAMYLCASSSPGRVYTGELFFGEGSRLTVL.

V gene TRBV7-3 combines with J gene TRBJ2-1, with 10 bases lining up with TRBD2. The CDR3 covers 17 residues. Trimming removed 5 bases from V and 5 bases from J; junction bases left unmatched: 12. Per the germline V gene, CDR1 is SGHTA and CDR2 is FQGTGA. The CDR3 loop reads CASSPPSGGGNNNEQFF. The CDR3 DNA follows: TGTGCCAGCAGCCCCCCCAGCGGGGGGGGCAATAACAATGAGCAGTTCTTC.

This clone was observed a single time. The chain combines TRBV5-1 with TRBJ2-7, with D possibly called TRBD1 or TRBD2 (5 bases each). The V end was cut by 4 bases, the J end by 0 bases, with 14 bases between. This CDR3 has 15 amino acids. Looked up from germline, CDR1 is SGHRS and CDR2 is YFSETQ. CDR3: CASSLGTPNSYEQYF. The CDR3 DNA reads TGCGCCAGCAGCCTGGGGACCCCGAACTCCTACGAGCAGTACTTC.

The CDR3 sequence: CASSSGGANTGELFF. In nucleotides, the CDR3 is TGCGCCAGCAGCTCAGGGGGTGCGAACACCGGGGAGCTGTTTTTT. This chain connects TRBV5-1 to TRBJ2-2, with 7 bases matching TRBD1. CDR1 and CDR2 (germline): SGHRS, YFSETQ. The trim removed 3 bases at V and 0 bases at J, leaving 2 bases unmatched. The CDR3 runs 15 residues.

The chain recombines TRBV7-8 with TRBJ1-2; TRBD1 matches at 10 bases. The length of the CDR3 is 17 residues. Germline V lookup: CDR1 SGHVS, CDR2 FQNEAQ. Trimming removed 4 bases from V and 0 bases from J; junction bases left unmatched: 8. Here the CDR3 reads CASSYTGTGATNYGYTF. CDR3 coding DNA: TGTGCCAGCAGCTACACCGGGACAGGGGCCACTAACTATGGCTACACCTTC.